This T cell receptor (beta chain) was captured in a study of blood T cell repertoires in COVID-19. Those enrolled, adults aged about 18 to 89 years, came from around 24 US areas. The repertoire was sequenced with immunoSEQ multiplex PCR; TCRdb's copy has only in-frame clones and lacks some. The top ten hold about 9.8% of the sample, which has about 210,000 clones, about 86% seen once. The receptor was isolated from a woman between 50 and 59 years old with acute COVID-19. Sequenced input: PBMCs or T cells enriched from blood (not recorded which).

CDR3 amino acids: CASSWRGSSYNEQFF. The CDR3 bases are TGTGCCAGCAGTTGGCGCGGGAGCTCCTACAATGAGCAGTTCTTC. This chain connects TRBV6-5 to TRBJ2-1; 7 bases align to TRBD2. The CDR3 is 15 residues long. V was clipped by 4 bases and J by 0 bases; unmatched bases: 3. The germline V gene encodes CDR1 MNHEY and CDR2 SVGAGI.